This passage covers 9 T cell receptor beta chains from one sample sequenced in a study of blood T cell repertoires in COVID-19. Assay used: immunoSEQ multiplex PCR; TCRdb lists only in-frame clones, some missing. Of about 230,000 clones listed, around four fifths were seen once; the top ten hold around 2.5%. The sequenced sample consisted of peripheral blood. Every receptor here comes from a woman in her 70s with active or convalescent COVID-19.

The chain has TRBV6-5 and TRBJ1-6; 7 bases match TRBD1. V was pared by 3 bases and J by 7 bases, with 3 bases of the junction left unmatched. The CDR3 runs 14 residues. Germline V gene data show CDR1 as MNHEY and CDR2 as SVGAGI. This CDR3 reads CASSYQGVNSPLHF. CDR3 nucleotides: TGTGCCAGCAGTTATCAGGGGGTGAATTCACCCCTCCACTTT.

The chain uses TRBV28 and TRBJ1-3; D is possibly TRBD1 (5 bases). CDR3 length equals 15 residues. CDR1 and CDR2 from the germline V gene are MDHEN and SYDVKM. Deletions cut 5 bases from V and 4 bases from J, with 15 bases between. CDR3: CASSLPTASGNTIYF. The CDR3 DNA sequence: TGTGCCAGCAGTCTCCCGACAGCCTCCGGAAACACCATATATTTT.

The chain is built from TRBV2 and TRBJ1-2, with D tentatively TRBD1 (5 bases). The length of the CDR3 is 14 residues. From germline, CDR1 is SNHLY and CDR2 FYNNEI. Trimming took off 3 bases at V and 3 bases at J, with 11 bases between the two ends. The CDR3 protein is CASSDRRVDYGYTF. Written as DNA, the CDR3 is TGTGCCAGCAGTGACCGCAGGGTGGACTATGGCTACACCTTC.

This clone appeared once. This sequence joins TRBV19 and TRBJ1-3; TRBD1 matches at 10 bases. Looked up from germline, CDR1 is LNHDA and CDR2 is SQIVND (reference sequence). V gave up 10 bases and J gave up 8 bases; unmatched junction bases: 5. This CDR3 comprises 12 residues. The CDR3 DNA sequence: TGTGCCATCCGGGACAGGGGTGACACCATATATTTT. This gives the protein CAIRDRGDTIYF.

V gene TRBV5-1 combines with J gene TRBJ2-3, with 11 bases that match TRBD2. The CDR3 length is 17 residues. Per the germline V gene, CDR1 is SGHRS and CDR2 is YFSETQ. With V trimmed by 0 bases and J by 2 bases, 5 bases remained unmatched. The CDR3 reads CASSLGASGRFTDTQYF. The CDR3 DNA sequence: TGCGCCAGCAGCTTGGGAGCTAGCGGGAGGTTCACAGATACGCAGTATTTT. The full variable domain, in which reference TRBV5-1 and TRBJ2-3 provide the parts outside the CDR3, is KAGVTQTPRYLIKTRGQQVTLSCSPISGHRSVSWYQQTPGQGLQFLFEYFSETQRNKGNFPGRFSGRQFSNSRSEMNVSTLELGDSALYLCASSLGASGRFTDTQYFGPGTRLTVL.

This clone turned up a few times. The chain couples TRBV28 to TRBJ1-2; 7 positions agree with TRBD1. V gave up 4 bases and J gave up 4 bases; unmatched junction bases: 6. This CDR3 comprises 14 residues. Germline CDR1 reads MDHEN; CDR2 reads SYDVKM. CDR3 nucleotide sequence: TGTGCCAGCAGTTCGGACAGGTCTACCTATGGCTACACCTTC. As protein: CASSSDRSTYGYTF.

The CDR3 protein is CASSFSGHGETQYF. The CDR3 DNA sequence: TGTGCCAGCAGCTTCTCAGGGCACGGGGAGACCCAGTACTTC. V and J are TRBV7-9 and TRBJ2-5; a possible D gene is TRBD1 (5 bases). Germline-derived CDR1 and CDR2 are SEHNR and FQNEAQ (reference sequence). This CDR3 has 14 residues. V dropped 3 bases and J dropped 5 bases, with 13 bases sitting between them.

J is TRBJ2-6 and V is TRBV4-2; D might be TRBD1 (6 bases). V was clipped by 4 bases and J by 1 base, with 8 bases between them. The length of the CDR3 is 15 residues. Germline CDR1 is LGHNA and CDR2 is YNFKEQ. The CDR3 is CASSPQGSGANVLTF. CDR3 nucleotide sequence: TGTGCCAGCAGCCCACAGGGATCTGGGGCCAACGTCCTGACTTTC.

V usage is TRBV18 and J usage is TRBJ1-4; D perhaps matches TRBD1 (6 bases). V was shortened by 1 base and J by 8 bases, with 17 bases between the two germline ends. The CDR3 runs to 16 residues. Germline V gene sequence: CDR1 KGHSH, CDR2 LQKENI. The chain's CDR3 is CASSPRTTGLNEKLFF. CDR3 nucleotides: TGTGCCAGCTCACCACGTACCACAGGGTTAAACGAAAAACTGTTTTTT.